The entry below describes one T cell receptor (beta chain). This entry is derived from a study of control samples from healthy donors and cancer patients. Assay: immunoSEQ multiplex PCR; the TCRdb copy retains only in-frame clones and omits some. The sample contains roughly 120,000 clones, approximately 94% of which appear only once. CDR3 size: 14 residues. V lost 6 bases and J lost 4, with 19 bases in between. Germline lookup yields CDR1 GTSNPN and CDR2 SVGIG (reference sequence). The chain links TRBV30 to TRBJ2-7; no reliable D call. The sequencing sample was made of PBMCs. This clonotype was sampled from a man aged 50-60 years with head and neck cancer. The CDR3 region has the DNA TGTGCCTGTGGGTGGGATACACGGAAATACGAGCAGTACTTC. Amino acids: CACGWDTRKYEQYF.